This T cell receptor (beta chain) came from a study of T cell responses to AZD1222 COVID-19 vaccine. Profiling relied on immunoSEQ multiplex PCR, and the TCRdb table lists in-frame clones only, not all of them. Among 95,000 or so clones listed, approximately 88% were seen once. Sample: peripheral blood, taken on day 0 of AZD1222 vaccination. The source of this sequence is an adult in good health.

The CDR3 DNA reads TGTGCCAGCAACGCGGGGAGGAGCACAGATACGCAGTATTTT. Protein: CASNAGRSTDTQYF. The chain is built from TRBV7-3 and TRBJ2-3; a possible D gene is TRBD2 (6 bases). CDR1 and CDR2 (germline): SGHTA, FQGTGA. V gave up 7 bases and J gave up 0 bases, with 11 bases separating them. The CDR3 contains 14 residues.